These 5 T cell receptor beta chains originate from one sample sequenced in a study of blood T cell repertoires in COVID-19. Produced via immunoSEQ multiplex PCR; TCRdb's table is partial and in-frame only. The sample contains about 400,000 clones, 87% of which appear only once. The specimen was PBMCs or T cells enriched from blood (not recorded which). Every receptor here comes from a woman in her forties or fifties who had recovered from COVID-19.

The chain links TRBV5-4 to TRBJ1-4; tentatively, D is TRBD1 (5 bases). This CDR3 comprises 14 residues. V was clipped by 4 bases and J by 5 bases, with 12 bases between them. Germline CDR1 reads SGHNT; CDR2 reads YYREEE (reference sequence). The CDR3 DNA follows: TGTGCCAGCAGCCCCGGGACTGCAAATGAAAAACTGTTTTTT. This gives the protein CASSPGTANEKLFF.

This rearrangement joins TRBV6-2 or TRBV6-3 to TRBJ2-7; TRBD2 agrees at 9 bases. Germline-derived CDR1 and CDR2 are MNHEY and SVGEGT. CDR3 length: 15 amino acids. The J segment lost 0 bases and the V segment lost 4 bases, leaving 4 bases of the junction unmatched. This chain's CDR3 is CASSWKTSGSYEQYF. The CDR3 nucleotides read TGTGCCAGCAGTTGGAAGACTAGCGGCTCCTACGAGCAGTACTTC.

The chain has TRBV30 and TRBJ1-2; TRBD1 might be the D (5 bases). The CDR3 loop spans 13 amino acids. The V end was cut by 2 bases, the J end by 3 bases, with 10 bases between. Germline CDR1 is GTSNPN and CDR2 is SVGIG (reference sequence). In nucleotides, the CDR3 is TGTGCCTGGAGTCCGGGACTGCACTATGGCTACACCTTC. Amino acids: CAWSPGLHYGYTF.

This clone was seen just once. The J gene is TRBJ1-5, the V gene TRBV7-2, with D perhaps matching TRBD1 (6 bases). The germline V gene encodes CDR1 SGHTA and CDR2 FQGNSA. The germline V and J ends were trimmed by 5 bases and 3 bases, with 11 bases remaining between them. The length of the CDR3 is 14 residues. The DNA for the CDR3 is TGTGCCAGCAGCGCCGGGACACTCAATCAGCCCCAGCATTTT. As protein: CASSAGTLNQPQHF.

This chain joins TRBV6-4 and TRBJ1-1, with 10 bases lining up with TRBD1. CDR1 MRHNA and CDR2 SNTAGT come from the germline V gene. J gave up 5 bases and V 6 bases, and 3 bases lay outside the gene matches. The CDR3 spans 13 residues. The CDR3 sequence is CASSEDRGTEAFF. DNA for the CDR3: TGTGCCAGCAGCGAGGACAGGGGGACTGAAGCTTTCTTT.